The next 25 T cell receptor beta chains were all read from a single sample in a study of graft-versus-host responses after intestinal transplantation. No antigens are known for them. Profiling relied on immunoSEQ multiplex PCR, and the TCRdb table lists in-frame clones only, not all of them. The sample yields about 110,000 clones, around 93% seen once. The sequencing here drew on unstimulated CD8+ T cells sorted from spleen or lymph node cells, taken before intestinal transplant. These receptors all stem from a human donor who received an intestinal transplant.

The rearrangement joins TRBV4-1 to TRBJ1-1, with D perhaps matching TRBD1 (5 bases). The V and J ends lost 0 bases and 3 bases respectively, with 11 bases between them. Germline-derived CDR1 and CDR2 are MGHRA and YSYEKL. The CDR3 extends over 15 amino acids. The CDR3 DNA sequence: TGCGCCAGCAGCCAAGATCCGGGGGATCACACTGAAGCTTTCTTT. This gives the protein CASSQDPGDHTEAFF.

The V and J genes are TRBV5-1 and TRBJ2-2; D unresolved. The length of the CDR3 is 14 residues. Trimming cost V 2 bases and J 4 bases, with 9 bases left between them. Looked up from germline, CDR1 is SGHRS and CDR2 is YFSETQ. The CDR3 region has the DNA TGCGCCAGCAGCTTTAAGGGCCTCACCGGGGAGCTGTTTTTT. It yields the protein CASSFKGLTGELFF.

The chain couples TRBV13 to TRBJ1-3; D gene ambiguous. CDR3 length: 14 residues. V was trimmed by 8 bases and J by 0 bases, leaving 11 bases between them. Germline V gives CDR1 PRHDT, CDR2 FYEKMQ (reference sequence). The CDR3, as DNA: TGTGCCAGCCTCAAGGGAGCCTCTGGAAACACCATATATTTT. This encodes CASLKGASGNTIYF. Filled out from reference TRBV13 and TRBJ1-3, the complete variable domain reads AAGVIQSPRHLIKEKRETATLKCYPIPRHDTVYWYQQGPGQDPQFLISFYEKMQSDKGSIPDRFSAQQFSDYHSELNMSSLELGDSALYFCASLKGASGNTIYFGEGSWLTVV.

The gene calls are TRBV28 and TRBJ1-1; D ambiguous. CDR3 length: 15 residues. V dropped 8 bases and J dropped 1 base, with 17 bases sitting between them. CDR1 is MDHEN and CDR2 is SYDVKM in the germline V gene. CDR3 in DNA: TGTGCCAGCTCCAACGTTGTCGAGCCGAACACTGAAGCTTTCTTT. Translated, it gives CASSNVVEPNTEAFF.

The count of this clone is one. V and J are TRBV18 and TRBJ2-7, with 11 bases matching TRBD2. Germline V CDR1 and CDR2: KGHSH, LQKENI. V lost 1 base, J lost 2 bases, and 4 bases stayed unmatched. This CDR3 has 16 amino acids. The CDR3 sequence is CASSPRSGRGAYEQYF. CDR3 in DNA: TGTGCCAGCTCACCACGTAGCGGGAGGGGAGCCTACGAGCAGTACTTC.

V usage is TRBV29-1 and J usage is TRBJ2-7; D ambiguous. The CDR3 consists of 11 residues. Germline CDR1 is SQVTM and CDR2 is ANQGSEA. V gave up 4 bases and J gave up 4 bases, with 8 bases separating them. The CDR3 sequence is CSVVDAYEQYF. CDR3 nucleotide sequence: TGCAGCGTTGTCGATGCTTACGAGCAGTACTTC.

The CDR3 sequence: CASSLGTLLDEQYF. The CDR3 bases are TGTGCCAGCAGCTTAGGGACCCTATTGGACGAGCAGTACTTC. The genes are TRBV7-9 and TRBJ2-7; D not resolved. The CDR3 totals 14 residues. Germline V lookup: CDR1 SEHNR, CDR2 FQNEAQ (reference sequence). Trimming stripped 1 base from V and 5 bases from J, with 12 bases between.

The V gene is TRBV25-1, the J gene TRBJ2-1; D possibly corresponds to TRBD2 (5 bases). There are 15 residues in the CDR3. V was shortened by 9 bases and J by 0 bases, with 15 bases between the two germline ends. Germline V gene data show CDR1 as MGHDK and CDR2 as SYGVNS. The CDR3 region is CARSEGGSSYNEQFF. CDR3 nucleotide sequence: TGTGCCAGATCAGAGGGCGGAAGCTCCTACAATGAGCAGTTCTTC.

This rearrangement joins TRBV13 to TRBJ2-5, with D perhaps TRBD2 (6 bases). The CDR3 has 14 residues. Germline V gives CDR1 PRHDT, CDR2 FYEKMQ (reference sequence). V was cut by 5 bases and J by 1 base, with 11 bases left in between. CDR3 residues: CASSDSGGQETQYF. In nucleotides, the CDR3 is TGTGCCAGCAGCGATAGCGGAGGCCAAGAGACCCAGTACTTC.

This clone was detected once. The J gene is TRBJ2-5, the V gene TRBV5-1, with a weak D call TRBD1 (9 bases). V was cut by 4 bases and J by 5 bases, with 36 bases left in between. This CDR3 region has 21 residues. Looked up from germline, CDR1 is SGHRS and CDR2 is YFSETQ. The CDR3 bases are TGCGCCAGCAGCCCCGGACCGGGACAGGGTTTAGCGGGATCCCCGCGCGAGACCCAGTACTTC. It translates to CASSPGPGQGLAGSPRETQYF.

The chain uses TRBV5-1 and TRBJ2-7; 7 bases map to TRBD1. V shed 3 bases and J 1 base; nucleotides not matched to a gene: 4. The CDR3 loop spans 14 amino acids. CDR1 and CDR2 from the germline V gene are SGHRS and YFSETQ. The CDR3 sequence is CASSSGTASYEQYF. For the CDR3, the DNA is TGCGCCAGCAGCTCCGGGACAGCTTCCTACGAGCAGTACTTC. The full variable domain, completed using reference TRBV5-1 and TRBJ2-7, is KAGVTQTPRYLIKTRGQQVTLSCSPISGHRSVSWYQQTPGQGLQFLFEYFSETQRNKGNFPGRFSGRQFSNSRSEMNVSTLELGDSALYLCASSSGTASYEQYFGPGTRLTVT.

The V and J genes are TRBV7-9 and TRBJ2-5; D unclear. The DNA end is a closer match to TRBJ2-7, so the J assignment may be wrong. The CDR3 spans 11 residues. Germline lookup yields CDR1 SEHNR and CDR2 FQNEAQ (reference sequence). The CDR3 here is CASSPDFEQYF. The DNA for the CDR3 is TGTGCCAGCAGCCCCGATTTCGAGCAGTACTTC.

The J gene is TRBJ2-7, the V gene TRBV9; a weak D match, TRBD2 (6 bases). There are 15 residues in the CDR3. Germline CDR1 is SGDLS and CDR2 is YYNGEE. V was trimmed by 5 bases and J by 0 bases, leaving 15 bases between them. The CDR3 loop is CASSERRGPSYEQYF. The DNA of the CDR3 is TGTGCCAGCAGTGAGAGGAGGGGTCCCTCCTACGAGCAGTACTTC.

The V call is TRBV14, the J call TRBJ2-7, with D unresolved. Trimming took off 4 bases at V and 4 bases at J, with 17 bases between the two ends. The CDR3 extends over 15 amino acids. Germline CDR1 and CDR2: SGHDN and FVKESK. The DNA for the CDR3 is TGTGCCAGCAGCCCCTCCCCCCCCAACCGATACGAGCAGTACTTC. Protein: CASSPSPPNRYEQYF.

The chain joins TRBV2 to TRBJ2-7; perhaps TRBD1 as D (5 bases). Germline V gives CDR1 SNHLY, CDR2 FYNNEI. V was pared by 4 bases and J by 1 base, with 8 bases between. The CDR3 contains 13 residues. CDR3 coding DNA: TGTGCCAGCAGTGGAGACAGTTCCTACGAGCAGTACTTC. It translates to CASSGDSSYEQYF.

This chain joins TRBV5-6 and TRBJ2-7, with D perhaps matching TRBD1 (6 bases). This CDR3 spans 13 amino acids. Per germline, CDR1 SGHDT and CDR2 YYEEEE. V shed 7 bases and J shed 2 bases, with 13 bases lying between them. Written as DNA, the CDR3 is TGTGCCAGCGGCAACAGGGATCCCTACGAGCAGTACTTC. Translation: CASGNRDPYEQYF.

The chain couples TRBV19 to TRBJ1-1; D unresolved. Trimming took 0 bases from V and 4 from J, leaving 12 bases between them. The length of the CDR3 is 15 residues. From germline, CDR1 is LNHDA and CDR2 SQIVND (reference sequence). CDR3 protein: CASSIDEYSATEAFF. DNA for the CDR3: TGTGCCAGTAGTATAGATGAGTATTCGGCCACTGAAGCTTTCTTT.

The J gene is TRBJ2-7, the V gene TRBV14; TRBD1 is a possible D gene (6 bases). Germline loops: CDR1 SGHDN, CDR2 FVKESK. V dropped 0 bases and J dropped 4 bases, with 10 bases sitting between them. This CDR3 comprises 14 residues. CDR3 sequence (DNA): TGTGCCAGCAGCCAAGAGAACAGGGTTTACGAGCAGTACTTC. Translated, it gives CASSQENRVYEQYF.

This rearrangement joins TRBV5-1 to TRBJ2-1; D is unclear. Germline assignment: CDR1 SGHRS and CDR2 YFSETQ. V was clipped by 2 bases and J by 4 bases, with 13 bases between them. The CDR3 is 15 residues long. CDR3 sequence reads: CASSLSINKYNEQFF. In DNA form, the CDR3 reads TGCGCCAGCAGCTTATCCATCAACAAATACAATGAGCAGTTCTTC.

The gene calls are TRBV4-2 and TRBJ2-3; D not certain. This CDR3 contains 14 residues. V was pared by 1 base and J by 3 bases, with 8 bases between. CDR1 is LGHNA and CDR2 is YNFKEQ in the germline V gene. Here the CDR3 DNA reads TGTGCCAGCAGCCAAGTCGTACCGACAGATACGCAGTATTTT. It yields the protein CASSQVVPTDTQYF.

As regards this clone: One junction end disagrees with the germline gene, perhaps due to a read error. The chain is built from TRBV7-7 and TRBJ2-2; D unclear. This CDR3 is 14 amino acids long. CDR1 SSHAT and CDR2 FNYEAQ come from the germline V gene (reference sequence). CDR3 protein: CASSPHLATGELFF. The CDR3 nucleotides are TGTGCTAGCAGCCCGCACTTGGCCACCGGGGAGCTGTTTTTT. Using reference TRBV7-7 and TRBJ2-2 for the parts outside the CDR3, the full variable domain is GAGVSQSPRYKVTKRGQDVTLRCDPISSHATLYWYQQALGQGPEFLTYFNYEAQPDKSGLPSDRFSAERPEGSISTLTIQRTEQRDSAMYRCASSPHLATGELFFGEGSRLTVL.

The CDR3: CASSLWRTGTSAYNEQFF. The CDR3 region has the DNA TGCGCCAGCAGCTTGTGGCGAACCGGGACTAGCGCGTACAATGAGCAGTTCTTC. The chain uses TRBV5-1 and TRBJ2-1; TRBD2 agrees at 10 bases. The CDR3 consists of 18 residues. J lost 4 bases, V lost 1 base, and 11 bases had no gene match. Germline V gene lookup returns CDR1 SGHRS and CDR2 YFSETQ.

The rearrangement links TRBV4-1 to TRBJ2-7, with D perhaps matching TRBD1 (6 bases). Trimming removed 1 base from V and 0 bases from J, with 19 bases in between. CDR3 size: 18 residues. CDR1 is MGHRA, CDR2 YSYEKL, per germline. The CDR3 reads CASSQAPSAGANSYEQYF. In nucleotides, the CDR3 is TGCGCCAGCAGCCAAGCTCCCTCCGCAGGGGCGAACTCCTACGAGCAGTACTTC.

This clone was seen more than once but under ten times. This chain joins TRBV7-3 and TRBJ2-3; D is undetermined. The germline V gene has CDR1 SGHTA and CDR2 FQGTGA. This CDR3 spans 14 amino acids. V shed 2 bases and J shed 2 bases, with 8 bases lying between them. The CDR3 sequence: CASSLGAHTDTQYF. Here the CDR3 DNA reads TGTGCCAGCAGCTTAGGCGCCCACACAGATACGCAGTATTTT.

This sequence joins TRBV4-1 and TRBJ2-5; D is unclear. V was trimmed by 4 bases and J by 4 bases, leaving 10 bases between them. CDR1 MGHRA and CDR2 YSYEKL come from the germline V gene. This CDR3 comprises 13 residues. CDR3 bases: TGCGCCAGCAGCCCGACTGGCTTAGAGACCCAGTACTTC. Its protein is CASSPTGLETQYF.